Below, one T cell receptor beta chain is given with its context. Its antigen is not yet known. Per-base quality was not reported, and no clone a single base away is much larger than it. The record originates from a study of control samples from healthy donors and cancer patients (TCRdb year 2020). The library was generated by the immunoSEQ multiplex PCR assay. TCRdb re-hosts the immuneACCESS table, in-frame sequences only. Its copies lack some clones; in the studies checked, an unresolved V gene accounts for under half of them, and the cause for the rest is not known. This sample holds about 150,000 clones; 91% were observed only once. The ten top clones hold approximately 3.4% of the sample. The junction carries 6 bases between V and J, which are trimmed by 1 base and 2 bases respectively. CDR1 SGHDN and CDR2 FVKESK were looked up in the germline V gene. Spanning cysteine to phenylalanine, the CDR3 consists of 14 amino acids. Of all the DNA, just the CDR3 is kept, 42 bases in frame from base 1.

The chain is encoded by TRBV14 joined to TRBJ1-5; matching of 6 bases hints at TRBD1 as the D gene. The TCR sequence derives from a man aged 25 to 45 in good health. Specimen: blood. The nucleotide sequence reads TGTGCCAGCAGCCAAGGACAGGGCAATCAGCCCCAGCATTTT. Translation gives CASSQGQGNQPQHF. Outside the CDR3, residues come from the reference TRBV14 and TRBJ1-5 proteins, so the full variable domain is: EAGVTQFPSHSVIEKGQTVTLRCDPISGHDNLYWYRRVMGKEIKFLLHFVKESKQDESGMPNNRFLAERTGGTYSTLKVQPAELEDSGVYFCASSQGQGNQPQHFGDGTRLSIL.